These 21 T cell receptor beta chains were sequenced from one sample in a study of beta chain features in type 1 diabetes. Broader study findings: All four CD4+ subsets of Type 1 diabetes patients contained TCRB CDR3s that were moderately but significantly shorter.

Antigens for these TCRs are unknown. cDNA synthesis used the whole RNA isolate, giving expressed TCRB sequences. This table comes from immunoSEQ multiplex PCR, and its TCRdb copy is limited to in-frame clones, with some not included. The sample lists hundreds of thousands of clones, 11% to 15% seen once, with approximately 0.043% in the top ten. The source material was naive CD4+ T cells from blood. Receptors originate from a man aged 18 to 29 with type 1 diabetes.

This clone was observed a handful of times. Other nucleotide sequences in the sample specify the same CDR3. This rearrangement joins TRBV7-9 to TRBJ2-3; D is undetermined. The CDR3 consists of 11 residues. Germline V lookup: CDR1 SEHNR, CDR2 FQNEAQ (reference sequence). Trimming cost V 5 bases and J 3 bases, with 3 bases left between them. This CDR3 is CASSDTDTQYF. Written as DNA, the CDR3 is TGTGCCAGCAGCGATACAGATACGCAGTATTTT.

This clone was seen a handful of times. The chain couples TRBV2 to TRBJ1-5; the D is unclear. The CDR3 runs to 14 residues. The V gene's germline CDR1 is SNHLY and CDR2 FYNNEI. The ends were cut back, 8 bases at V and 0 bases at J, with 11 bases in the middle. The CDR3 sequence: CASSGLISNQPQHF. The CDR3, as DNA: TGTGCCAGCTCTGGACTGATTAGCAATCAGCCCCAGCATTTT.

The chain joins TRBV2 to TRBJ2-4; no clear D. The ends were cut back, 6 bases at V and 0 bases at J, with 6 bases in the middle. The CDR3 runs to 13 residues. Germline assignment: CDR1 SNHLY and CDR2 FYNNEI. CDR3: CASRERAKNIQYF. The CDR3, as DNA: TGTGCCAGCAGGGAGAGAGCCAAAAACATTCAGTACTTC.

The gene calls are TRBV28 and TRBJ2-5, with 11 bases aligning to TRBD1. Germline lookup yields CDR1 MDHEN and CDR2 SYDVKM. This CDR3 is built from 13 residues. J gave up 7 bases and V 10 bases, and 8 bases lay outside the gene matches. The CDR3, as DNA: TGTGCCACCAAAACGGGGACAGGGGGGACCCAGTACTTC. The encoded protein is CATKTGTGGTQYF.

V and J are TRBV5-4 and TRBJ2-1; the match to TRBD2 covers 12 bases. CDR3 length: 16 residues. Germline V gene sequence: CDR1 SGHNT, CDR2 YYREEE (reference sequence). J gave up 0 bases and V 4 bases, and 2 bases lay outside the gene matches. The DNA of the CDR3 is TGTGCCAGCAGCAAGGGACTAGCGGGCTCCTACAATGAGCAGTTCTTC. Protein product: CASSKGLAGSYNEQFF.

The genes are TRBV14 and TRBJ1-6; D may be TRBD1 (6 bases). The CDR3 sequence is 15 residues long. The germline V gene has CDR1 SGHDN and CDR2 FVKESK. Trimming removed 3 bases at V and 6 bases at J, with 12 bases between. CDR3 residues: CASSQAGGGNSPLHF. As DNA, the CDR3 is TGTGCCAGCAGCCAGGCGGGGGGCGGTAATTCACCCCTCCACTTT.

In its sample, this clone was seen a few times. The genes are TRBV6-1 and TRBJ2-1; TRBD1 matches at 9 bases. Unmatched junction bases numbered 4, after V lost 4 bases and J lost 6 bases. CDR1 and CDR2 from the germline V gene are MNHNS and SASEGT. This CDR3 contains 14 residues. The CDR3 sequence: CASSADRGINEQFF. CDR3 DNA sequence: TGTGCCAGCAGTGCAGACAGGGGGATCAATGAGCAGTTCTTC.

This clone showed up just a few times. The CDR3 sequence is CASSRESGSNQPQHF. The CDR3 bases are TGTGCCAGCAGCCGCGAGTCGGGAAGCAATCAGCCCCAGCATTTT. The rearrangement links TRBV7-9 to TRBJ1-5; D remains unclear. Germline V gene sequence: CDR1 SEHNR, CDR2 FQNEAQ (reference sequence). CDR3 size: 15 residues. V was cut by 5 bases and J by 1 base, with 12 bases left in between.

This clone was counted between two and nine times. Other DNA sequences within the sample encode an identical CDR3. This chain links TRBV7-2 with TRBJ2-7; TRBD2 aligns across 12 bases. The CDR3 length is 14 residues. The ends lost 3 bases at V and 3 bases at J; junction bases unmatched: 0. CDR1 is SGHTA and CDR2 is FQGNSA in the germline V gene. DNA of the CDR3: TGTGCCAGCAGCTTGACTAGCGGGAGCTACGAGCAGTACTTC. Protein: CASSLTSGSYEQYF. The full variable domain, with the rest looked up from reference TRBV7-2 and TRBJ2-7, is GAGVSQSPSNKVTEKGKDVELRCDPISGHTALYWYRQSLGQGLEFLIYFQGNSAPDKSGLPSDRFSAERTGGSVSTLTIQRTQQEDSAVYLCASSLTSGSYEQYFGPGTRLTVT.

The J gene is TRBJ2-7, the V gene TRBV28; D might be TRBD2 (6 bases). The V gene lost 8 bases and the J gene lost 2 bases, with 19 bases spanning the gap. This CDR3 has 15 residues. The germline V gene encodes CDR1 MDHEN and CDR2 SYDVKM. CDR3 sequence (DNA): TGTGCCAGCTCCCAAGCCGGGACGGGGGCCTACGAGCAGTACTTC. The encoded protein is CASSQAGTGAYEQYF.

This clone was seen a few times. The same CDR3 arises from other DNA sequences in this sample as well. As DNA, the CDR3 is TGTGCCAGCTCACCATATAGGGACTACGAGCAGTACTTC. Translating it yields CASSPYRDYEQYF. The chain has TRBV18 and TRBJ2-7, with unresolved D. The CDR3 loop spans 13 amino acids. V dropped 2 bases and J dropped 3 bases, with 8 bases sitting between them. The germline V gene has CDR1 KGHSH and CDR2 LQKENI.

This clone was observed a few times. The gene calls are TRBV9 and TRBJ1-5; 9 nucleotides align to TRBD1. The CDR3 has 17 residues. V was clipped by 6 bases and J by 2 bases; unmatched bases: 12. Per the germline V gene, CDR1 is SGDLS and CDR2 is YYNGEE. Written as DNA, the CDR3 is TGTGCCAGCATCCTCCTGAGGGACAGGGAGGGCAATCAGCCCCAGCATTTT. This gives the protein CASILLRDREGNQPQHF.

CDR3 sequence (DNA): TGTGCCAGTAGTATCTTACCGGCCGGGACAGGGGGCGTCAGGGAGCCCCAGCATTTT. This gives the protein CASSILPAGTGGVREPQHF. The chain couples TRBV19 to TRBJ1-5; 12 nucleotides match TRBD1. CDR3 length: 19 amino acids. Germline V gives CDR1 LNHDA, CDR2 SQIVND (reference sequence). V was pared by 3 bases and J by 8 bases, with 17 bases of the junction left unmatched. Full variable domain (missing parts from reference TRBV19 and TRBJ1-5): DGGITQSPKYLFRKEGQNVTLSCEQNLNHDAMYWYRQDPGQGLRLIYYSQIVNDFQKGDIAEGYSVSREKKESFPLTVTSAQKNPTAFYLCASSILPAGTGGVREPQHFGDGTRLSIL.

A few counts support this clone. The CDR3 coding sequence is TGTGCCAGCCACTCCCAGAGGACCATATATTTT. It is translated as CASHSQRTIYF. The V gene is TRBV5-6, the J gene TRBJ1-3; D unresolved. V dropped 7 bases and J dropped 10 bases, with 12 bases sitting between them. The CDR3 consists of 11 residues. Germline V gene data show CDR1 as SGHDT and CDR2 as YYEEEE.

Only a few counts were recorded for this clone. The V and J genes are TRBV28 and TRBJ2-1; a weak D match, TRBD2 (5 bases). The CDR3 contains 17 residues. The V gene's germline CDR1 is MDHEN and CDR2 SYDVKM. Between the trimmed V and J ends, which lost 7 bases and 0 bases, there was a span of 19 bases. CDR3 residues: CASTGADTGSSYNEQFF. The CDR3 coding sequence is TGTGCCAGCACCGGAGCGGATACCGGGTCCTCCTACAATGAGCAGTTCTTC.

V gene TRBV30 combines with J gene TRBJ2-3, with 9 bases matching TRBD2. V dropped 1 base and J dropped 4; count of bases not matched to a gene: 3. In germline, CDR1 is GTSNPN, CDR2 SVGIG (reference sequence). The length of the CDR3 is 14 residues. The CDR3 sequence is CAWSEVAGADTQYF. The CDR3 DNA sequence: TGTGCCTGGAGTGAGGTAGCGGGGGCAGATACGCAGTATTTT.

The CDR3 bases are TGTGCCAGCAGCTTAGGACCCTCGGCTAGCGGAGATGGAGCCAAAAACATTCAGTACTTC. Amino acid sequence: CASSLGPSASGDGAKNIQYF. The chain employs TRBV13 and TRBJ2-4; 7 bases line up with TRBD2. CDR3 length: 20 residues. The J segment lost 0 bases and the V segment lost 0 bases, leaving 14 bases of the junction unmatched. CDR1 is PRHDT, CDR2 FYEKMQ, per germline (reference sequence).

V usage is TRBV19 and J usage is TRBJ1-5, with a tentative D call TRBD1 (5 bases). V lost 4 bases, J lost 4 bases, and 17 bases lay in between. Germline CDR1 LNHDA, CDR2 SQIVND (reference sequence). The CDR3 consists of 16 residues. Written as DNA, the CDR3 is TGTGCCAGTAGTACCCGGTTTGCAGGGAAGAATCAGCCCCAGCATTTT. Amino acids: CASSTRFAGKNQPQHF.

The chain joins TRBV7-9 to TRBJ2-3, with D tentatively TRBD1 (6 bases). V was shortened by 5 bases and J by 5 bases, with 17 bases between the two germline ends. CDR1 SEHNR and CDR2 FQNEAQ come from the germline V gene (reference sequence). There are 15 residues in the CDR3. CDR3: CASSLLGGAGDTQYF. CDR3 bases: TGTGCCAGCAGCCTGTTAGGGGGAGCCGGAGATACGCAGTATTTT.

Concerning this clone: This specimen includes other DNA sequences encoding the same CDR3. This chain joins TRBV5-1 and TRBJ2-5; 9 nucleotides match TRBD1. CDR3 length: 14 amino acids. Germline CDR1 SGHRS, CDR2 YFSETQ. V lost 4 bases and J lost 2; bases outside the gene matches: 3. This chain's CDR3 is CASSPGQGQETQYF. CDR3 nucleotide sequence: TGCGCCAGCAGCCCCGGACAGGGGCAAGAGACCCAGTACTTC.

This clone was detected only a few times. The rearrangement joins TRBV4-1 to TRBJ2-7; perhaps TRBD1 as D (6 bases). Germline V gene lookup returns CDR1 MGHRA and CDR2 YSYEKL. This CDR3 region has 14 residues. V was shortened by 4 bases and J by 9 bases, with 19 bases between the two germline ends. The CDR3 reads CASSLLGGHPGQYF. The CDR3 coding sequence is TGCGCCAGCAGCCTTCTTGGGGGACACCCCGGGCAGTACTTC.